Listed here are 25 T cell receptor beta chains from one sample, sequenced in a study of T cell responses to AZD1222 COVID-19 vaccine. Method: immunoSEQ multiplex PCR; TCRdb's copy keeps in-frame clones and lacks some. The sample has approximately 150,000 clones, 90% to 95% seen once. Source: peripheral blood, taken on day 0 of MenACWY control vaccination. All receptors come from an adult in good health.

In this sample, this clone turned up once. The rearrangement joins TRBV30 to TRBJ1-2, with D possibly matching TRBD1 (5 bases). The germline V gene has CDR1 GTSNPN and CDR2 SVGIG (reference sequence). The V gene lost 3 bases and the J gene lost 8 bases, with 16 bases spanning the gap. The CDR3 totals 13 residues. CDR3 loop: CAWSLRLGGGYTF. DNA for the CDR3: TGTGCCTGGAGCCTAAGGTTGGGGGGAGGCTACACCTTC.

This clone was observed at least ten times. This chain joins TRBV7-9 and TRBJ1-2, with a possible D match to TRBD1 (5 bases). CDR1 and CDR2 from the germline V gene are SEHNR and FQNEAQ (reference sequence). V was trimmed by 0 bases and J by 5 bases, leaving 7 bases between them. This CDR3 has 13 residues. The CDR3 reads CASSLAGVYGYTF. The CDR3 DNA reads TGTGCCAGCAGCTTAGCGGGGGTTTATGGCTACACCTTC.

V is TRBV11-2 and J is TRBJ2-2; no clear D. V lost 7 bases and J lost 6, with 9 bases in between. The CDR3 sequence is 12 residues long. Germline V CDR1 and CDR2: SGHAT, FQNNGV. The chain's CDR3 is CASKWSAGELFF. CDR3 sequence (DNA): TGTGCCAGCAAATGGTCTGCCGGGGAGCTGTTTTTT.

The rearrangement joins TRBV7-8 to TRBJ1-4, with D possibly matching TRBD1 (6 bases). CDR3 length: 15 amino acids. Germline V gene data show CDR1 as SGHVS and CDR2 as FQNEAQ. The germline V and J ends were trimmed by 5 bases and 8 bases, with 18 bases remaining between them. This CDR3 is CASSVRDISQEKLFF. The CDR3 DNA follows: TGTGCCAGCAGCGTAAGGGACATTTCCCAAGAAAAACTGTTTTTT.

V and J are TRBV10-2 and TRBJ2-7; the match to TRBD1 covers 8 bases. The CDR3 covers 18 residues. Germline assignment: CDR1 WSHSY and CDR2 SAAADI. V lost 4 bases to trimming and J lost 2 bases; unmatched junction nucleotides: 16. CDR3 protein: CASSGITDLTGATYEQYF. CDR3 DNA sequence: TGCGCCAGCAGTGGGATTACAGACCTGACAGGGGCAACCTACGAGCAGTACTTC.

V gene TRBV25-1 combines with J gene TRBJ1-5; tentatively, D is TRBD1 (5 bases). V lost 1 base to trimming and J lost 7 bases, with 11 bases between them. This CDR3 has 14 residues. The V gene's germline CDR1 is MGHDK and CDR2 SYGVNS. The chain's CDR3 is CASSEWGESQPQHF. The CDR3 DNA is TGTGCCAGCAGTGAATGGGGGGAAAGCCAGCCCCAGCATTTT.

This clone was recorded only once. CDR3 amino acids: CASSTRTGGYEQYF. The CDR3 coding sequence is TGTGCCAGCAGCACCCGGACAGGTGGTTACGAGCAGTACTTC. This rearrangement joins TRBV7-8 to TRBJ2-7; 7 bases line up with TRBD1. V gave up 5 bases and J gave up 4 bases; unmatched junction bases: 8. The CDR3 is made up of 14 amino acids. Per germline, CDR1 SGHVS and CDR2 FQNEAQ.

V usage is TRBV24-1 and J usage is TRBJ2-1; TRBD2 agrees at 9 bases. V gave up 3 bases and J gave up 0 bases; unmatched junction bases: 5. CDR3 length: 17 residues. Germline lookup yields CDR1 KGHDR and CDR2 SFDVKD. CDR3 DNA: TGTGCCACCAGTGATGTAGTAGCGGGAGACTCCTACAATGAGCAGTTCTTC. As protein: CATSDVVAGDSYNEQFF.

The rearrangement uses TRBV7-2 and TRBJ1-4, with D tentatively TRBD1 (5 bases). Germline V lookup: CDR1 SGHTA, CDR2 FQGNSA. The CDR3 has 14 residues. Trimming shortened V by 5 bases and J by 5 bases, and 12 bases separated the two germline ends. The CDR3 loop is CASSPGTTNEKLFF. CDR3 nucleotides: TGTGCCAGCAGCCCCGGGACTACCAATGAAAAACTGTTTTTT.

The V gene is TRBV19, the J gene TRBJ2-5, with a tentative D call TRBD2 (5 bases). The CDR3 covers 16 residues. V lost 4 bases, J lost 7 bases, and 22 bases lay in between. Germline V gives CDR1 LNHDA, CDR2 SQIVND (reference sequence). This CDR3 is CASSTLSTGLRGTQYF. The CDR3 bases are TGTGCCAGTAGTACCCTCTCGACGGGCCTCCGGGGGACCCAGTACTTC.

The chain combines TRBV20-1 with TRBJ1-1, with 8 bases fitting TRBD1. Trimming removed 3 bases from V and 3 bases from J; junction bases left unmatched: 3. The V gene's germline CDR1 is DFQATT and CDR2 SNEGSKA (reference sequence). The CDR3 is made up of 13 amino acids. CDR3 DNA sequence: TGCAGTGCTAGTACAGGGGGGGACACTGAAGCTTTCTTT. Amino acid sequence: CSASTGGDTEAFF.

Notes on this clone: Compared with germline, one end of the junction differs, possibly owing to a read error. The chain combines TRBV18 with TRBJ2-5; the D is unclear. The CDR3 is 13 amino acids. The germline V gene has CDR1 KGHSH and CDR2 LQKENI. DNA for the CDR3: TGTGCCAGCTCACTAGGGCGCCCAGAGGCCCAGTACTTC. Translated: CASSLGRPEAQYF.

CDR3 amino acids: CAWSDPASGRMNEQFF. CDR3 DNA: TGTGCCTGGAGCGACCCTGCCAGCGGGAGAATGAATGAGCAGTTCTTC. The chain joins TRBV30 to TRBJ2-1; 8 bases match TRBD2. The CDR3 contains 16 residues. The ends lost 3 bases at V and 7 bases at J; junction bases unmatched: 14. Germline V gene lookup returns CDR1 GTSNPN and CDR2 SVGIG (reference sequence).

The chain uses TRBV2 and TRBJ2-7; D gene unclear. V lost 6 bases and J 3 bases, leaving 9 bases between the germline ends. Germline V lookup: CDR1 SNHLY, CDR2 FYNNEI. The CDR3 runs to 12 residues. CDR3 loop: CASSKTVYEQYF. The CDR3 coding sequence is TGTGCCAGCAGCAAGACTGTCTACGAGCAGTACTTC.

This chain links TRBV3-1 (or the pseudogene TRBV3-2) with TRBJ1-3; D is ambiguous. The V gene lost 6 bases and the J gene lost 4 bases, with 13 bases spanning the gap. Germline CDR1 is LGHDT and CDR2 is YNNKEL (reference sequence). The CDR3 contains 14 residues. DNA for the CDR3: TGTGCCAGCAGTCAGGCGGTTCTCGGAAACACCATATATTTT. The encoded protein is CASSQAVLGNTIYF.

V gene TRBV5-1 combines with J gene TRBJ1-5, with a possible D match to TRBD1 (5 bases). Germline V lookup: CDR1 SGHRS, CDR2 YFSETQ. The CDR3 length is 15 residues. Trimming left V 2 bases short and J 5 bases short, with 14 bases between. Here the CDR3 DNA reads TGCGCCAGCAGCTTCGACGGTTTGGGGCATCAGCCCCAGCATTTT. This gives the protein CASSFDGLGHQPQHF.

The chain joins TRBV28 to TRBJ1-2, with D unresolved. Germline loops: CDR1 MDHEN, CDR2 SYDVKM. This CDR3 is built from 11 residues. Trimming removed 8 bases from V and 1 base from J, with 5 bases in between. The CDR3 nucleotides are TGTGCCAGCGGCGGTAACTATGGCTACACCTTC. Amino acid sequence: CASGGNYGYTF.

The chain links TRBV28 to TRBJ1-5; perhaps TRBD1 as D (6 bases). Germline values: CDR1 MDHEN, CDR2 SYDVKM. This CDR3 has 17 residues. Trimming removed 0 bases at V and 7 bases at J, with 19 bases between. CDR3 nucleotide sequence: TGTGCCAGCAGTTTATGGGCCGGGGCGGGGGCGGACCAGCCCCAGCATTTT. This translates into CASSLWAGAGADQPQHF. The whole variable domain, filled in from reference TRBV28 and TRBJ1-5, reads DVKVTQSSRYLVKRTGEKVFLECVQDMDHENMFWYRQDPGLGLRLIYFSYDVKMKEKGDIPEGYSVSREKKERFSLILESASTNQTSMYLCASSLWAGAGADQPQHFGDGTRLSIL.

The chain has TRBV11-2 and TRBJ1-1; no clear D gene. This CDR3 is 13 amino acids long. V was trimmed by 5 bases and J by 5 bases, leaving 12 bases between them. The germline V gene has CDR1 SGHAT and CDR2 FQNNGV. The CDR3 DNA reads TGTGCCAGCAGCCTCATGTTAGAAACTGAAGCTTTCTTT. Its translation is CASSLMLETEAFF. The full variable domain, in which reference TRBV11-2 and TRBJ1-1 provide the parts outside the CDR3, is EAGVAQSPRYKIIEKRQSVAFWCNPISGHATLYWYQQILGQGPKLLIQFQNNGVVDDSQLPKDRFSAERLKGVDSTLKIQPAKLEDSAVYLCASSLMLETEAFFGQGTRLTVV.

V usage is TRBV28 and J usage is TRBJ1-5, with D possibly TRBD1 on 6 matching bases. The ends were cut back, 7 bases at V and 1 base at J, with 11 bases in the middle. CDR3 size: 14 residues. Germline CDR1 is MDHEN and CDR2 is SYDVKM. The CDR3 here is CASNREVSNQPQHF. DNA for the CDR3: TGTGCCAGCAACAGGGAAGTGAGCAATCAGCCCCAGCATTTT.

The rearrangement uses TRBV7-2 and TRBJ1-2, with TRBD1 matching 7 bases. Germline CDR1 is SGHTA and CDR2 is FQGNSA. The CDR3 consists of 15 residues. V shed 1 base and J 1 base; nucleotides not matched to a gene: 3. This CDR3 reads CASSLGAGGNYGYTF. Written as DNA, the CDR3 is TGTGCCAGCAGCTTAGGGGCAGGGGGTAACTATGGCTACACCTTC.

This chain links TRBV5-1 with TRBJ1-2; 9 bases are shared with TRBD1. The germline CDR1 and CDR2 sequences are SGHRS and YFSETQ. Trimming removed 4 bases from V and 6 bases from J; junction bases left unmatched: 19. This CDR3 has 18 amino acids. Here the CDR3 DNA reads TGCGCCAGCAGCCCGGTCGGGGGACAGGGCGGTTGGGGCGATGGCTACACCTTC. Its translation: CASSPVGGQGGWGDGYTF.

In DNA, the CDR3 is TGTGCCACCAGTCGGACAGGGCGAGGGCACACAGATACGCAGTATTTT. Its translation: CATSRTGRGHTDTQYF. The chain couples TRBV24-1 to TRBJ2-3, with TRBD1 matching 8 bases. Trimming took 6 bases from V and 2 from J; bases not matched to a gene: 9. This CDR3 has 16 amino acids. In germline, CDR1 is KGHDR, CDR2 SFDVKD.

The gene calls are TRBV28 and TRBJ1-3; D is uncertain. This CDR3 is 14 amino acids long. Germline-derived CDR1 and CDR2 are MDHEN and SYDVKM. The germline V and J ends were trimmed by 9 bases and 0 bases, with 12 bases remaining between them. CDR3 residues: CASKEYNSGNTIYF. In DNA, the CDR3 is TGTGCCAGTAAGGAGTATAACTCTGGAAACACCATATATTTT.

The genes are TRBV15 and TRBJ1-3; D remains ambiguous. There are 15 residues in the CDR3. Trimming left V 0 bases short and J 1 base short, with 7 bases between. CDR1 is LNHNV and CDR2 is YYDKDF in the germline V gene (reference sequence). The CDR3 sequence: CATSRDKPSGNTIYF. CDR3 sequence (DNA): TGTGCCACCAGCAGAGATAAGCCTTCTGGAAACACCATATATTTT. Supplemented by reference TRBV15 and TRBJ1-3, the full variable domain reads DAMVIQNPRYQVTQFGKPVTLSCSQTLNHNVMYWYQQKSSQAPKLLFHYYDKDFNNEADTPDNFQSRRPNTSFCFLDIRSPGLGDTAMYLCATSRDKPSGNTIYFGEGSWLTVV.